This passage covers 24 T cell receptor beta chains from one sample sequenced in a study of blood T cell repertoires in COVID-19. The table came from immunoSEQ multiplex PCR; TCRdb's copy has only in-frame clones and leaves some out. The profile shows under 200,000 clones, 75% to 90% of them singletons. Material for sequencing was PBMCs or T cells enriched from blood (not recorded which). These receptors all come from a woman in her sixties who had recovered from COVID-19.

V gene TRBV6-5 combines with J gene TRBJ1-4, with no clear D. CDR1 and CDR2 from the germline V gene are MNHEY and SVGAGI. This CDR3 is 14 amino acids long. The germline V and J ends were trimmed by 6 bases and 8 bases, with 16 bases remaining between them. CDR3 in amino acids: CASRGPSRGEKLFF. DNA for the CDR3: TGTGCCAGCAGAGGGCCCTCCCGAGGGGAAAAACTGTTTTTT.

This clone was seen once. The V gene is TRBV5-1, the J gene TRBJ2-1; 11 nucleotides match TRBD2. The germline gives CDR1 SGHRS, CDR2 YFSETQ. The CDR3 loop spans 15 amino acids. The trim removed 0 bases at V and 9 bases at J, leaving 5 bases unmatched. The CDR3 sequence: CASSLAGTSGGEQFF. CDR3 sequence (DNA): TGCGCCAGCAGCTTGGCCGGGACTAGCGGAGGTGAGCAGTTCTTC.

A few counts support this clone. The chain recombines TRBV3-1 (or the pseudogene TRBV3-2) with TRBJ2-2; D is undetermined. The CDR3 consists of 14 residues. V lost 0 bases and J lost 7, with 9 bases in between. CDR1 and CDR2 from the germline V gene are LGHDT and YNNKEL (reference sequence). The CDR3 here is CASSQDFRNGELFF. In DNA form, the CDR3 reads TGTGCCAGCAGCCAAGATTTCAGAAACGGGGAGCTGTTTTTT.

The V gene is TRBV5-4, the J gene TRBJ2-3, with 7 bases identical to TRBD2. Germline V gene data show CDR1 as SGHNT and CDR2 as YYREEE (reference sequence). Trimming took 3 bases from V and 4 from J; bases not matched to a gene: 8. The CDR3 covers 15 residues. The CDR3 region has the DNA TGTGCCAGCAGCTCTTCGCGGGAGATTGCAGATACGCAGTATTTT. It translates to CASSSSREIADTQYF.

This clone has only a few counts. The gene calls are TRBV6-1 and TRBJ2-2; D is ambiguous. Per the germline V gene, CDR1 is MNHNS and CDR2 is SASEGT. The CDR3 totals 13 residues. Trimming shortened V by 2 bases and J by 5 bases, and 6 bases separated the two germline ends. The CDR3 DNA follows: TGTGCCAGCAGTGAAATCGGGACCGGGGAGCTGTTTTTT. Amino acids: CASSEIGTGELFF.

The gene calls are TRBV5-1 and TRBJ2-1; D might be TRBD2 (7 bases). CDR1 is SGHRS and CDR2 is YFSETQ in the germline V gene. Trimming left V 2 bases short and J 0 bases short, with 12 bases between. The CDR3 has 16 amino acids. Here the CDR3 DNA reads TGCGCCAGCAGCTTTTACGGGGGGCACTCCTACAATGAGCAGTTCTTC. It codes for CASSFYGGHSYNEQFF.

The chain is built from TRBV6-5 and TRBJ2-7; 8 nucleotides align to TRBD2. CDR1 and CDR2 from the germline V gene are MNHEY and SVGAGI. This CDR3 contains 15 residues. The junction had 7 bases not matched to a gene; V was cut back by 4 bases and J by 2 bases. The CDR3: CASSFGGGLTYEQYF. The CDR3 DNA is TGTGCCAGCAGTTTTGGCGGGGGGCTGACCTACGAGCAGTACTTC.

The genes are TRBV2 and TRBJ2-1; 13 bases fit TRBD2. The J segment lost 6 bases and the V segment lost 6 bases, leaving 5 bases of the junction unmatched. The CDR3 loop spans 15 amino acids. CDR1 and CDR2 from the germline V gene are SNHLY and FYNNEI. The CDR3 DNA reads TGTGCCAGCAGCCTGAGACTAGCGGGGGGCAATGAGCAGTTCTTC. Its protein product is CASSLRLAGGNEQFF.

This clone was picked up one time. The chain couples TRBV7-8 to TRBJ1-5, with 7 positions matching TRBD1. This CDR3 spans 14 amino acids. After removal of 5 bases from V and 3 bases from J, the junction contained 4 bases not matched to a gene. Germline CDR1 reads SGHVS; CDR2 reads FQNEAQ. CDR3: CASSARGTNQPQHF. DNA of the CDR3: TGTGCCAGCAGCGCCAGGGGGACCAATCAGCCCCAGCATTTT.

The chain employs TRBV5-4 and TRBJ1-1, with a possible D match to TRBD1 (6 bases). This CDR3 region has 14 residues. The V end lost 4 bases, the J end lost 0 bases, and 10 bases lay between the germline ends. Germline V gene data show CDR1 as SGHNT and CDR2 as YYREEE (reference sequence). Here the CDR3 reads CASSRGQLNTEAFF. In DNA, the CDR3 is TGTGCCAGCAGCCGTGGACAGTTGAACACTGAAGCTTTCTTT.

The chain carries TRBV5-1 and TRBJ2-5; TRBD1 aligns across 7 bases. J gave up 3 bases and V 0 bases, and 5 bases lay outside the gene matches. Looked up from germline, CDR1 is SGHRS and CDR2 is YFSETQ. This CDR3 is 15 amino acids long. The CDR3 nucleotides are TGCGCCAGCAGCTTGGTAACAGGGGTTGAAGAGACCCAGTACTTC. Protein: CASSLVTGVEETQYF.

In DNA form, the CDR3 reads TGCGCCAGCAGCCAAGATCTGTACGCGAACTCTGGAAACACCATATATTTT. Translation: CASSQDLYANSGNTIYF. The chain uses TRBV4-1 and TRBJ1-3; the D is unclear. The ends were cut back, 0 bases at V and 0 bases at J, with 12 bases in the middle. The CDR3 runs to 17 residues. The germline V gene encodes CDR1 MGHRA and CDR2 YSYEKL.

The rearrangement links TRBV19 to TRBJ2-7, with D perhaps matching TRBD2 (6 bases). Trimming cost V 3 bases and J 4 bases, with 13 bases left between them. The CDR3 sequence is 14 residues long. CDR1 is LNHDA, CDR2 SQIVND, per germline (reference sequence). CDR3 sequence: CASSIAEEGYEQYF. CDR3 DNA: TGTGCCAGTAGTATTGCCGAGGAGGGGTACGAGCAGTACTTC.

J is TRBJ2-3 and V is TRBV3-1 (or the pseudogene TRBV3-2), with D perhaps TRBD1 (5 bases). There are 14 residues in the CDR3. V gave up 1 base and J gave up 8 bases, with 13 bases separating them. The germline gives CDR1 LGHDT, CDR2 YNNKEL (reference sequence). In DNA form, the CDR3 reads TGTGCCAGCAGCCAAGGGGGCCCTTGGGGTACGCAGTATTTT. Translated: CASSQGGPWGTQYF.

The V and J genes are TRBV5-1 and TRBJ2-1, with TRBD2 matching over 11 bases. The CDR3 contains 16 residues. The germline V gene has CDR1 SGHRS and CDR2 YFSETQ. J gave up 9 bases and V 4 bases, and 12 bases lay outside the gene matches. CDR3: CASSGQLAGAGGEQFF. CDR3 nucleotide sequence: TGCGCCAGCAGCGGCCAACTAGCGGGAGCTGGGGGTGAGCAGTTCTTC.

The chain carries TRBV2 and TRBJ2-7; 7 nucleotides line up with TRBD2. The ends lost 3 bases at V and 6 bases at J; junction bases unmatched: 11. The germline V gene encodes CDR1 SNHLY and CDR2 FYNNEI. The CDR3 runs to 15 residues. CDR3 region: CASSDLALAMGEQYF. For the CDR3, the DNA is TGTGCCAGCAGTGATTTGGCACTAGCGATGGGCGAGCAGTACTTC.

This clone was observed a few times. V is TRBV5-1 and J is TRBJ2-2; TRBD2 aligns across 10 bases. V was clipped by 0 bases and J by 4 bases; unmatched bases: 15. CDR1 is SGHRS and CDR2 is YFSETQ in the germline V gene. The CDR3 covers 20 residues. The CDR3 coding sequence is TGCGCCAGCAGCTTGGTTCTAGCGGGAGCCCCCGCGAGCGGCACCGGGGAGCTGTTTTTT. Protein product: CASSLVLAGAPASGTGELFF. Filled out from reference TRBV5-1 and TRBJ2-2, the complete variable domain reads KAGVTQTPRYLIKTRGQQVTLSCSPISGHRSVSWYQQTPGQGLQFLFEYFSETQRNKGNFPGRFSGRQFSNSRSEMNVSTLELGDSALYLCASSLVLAGAPASGTGELFFGEGSRLTVL.

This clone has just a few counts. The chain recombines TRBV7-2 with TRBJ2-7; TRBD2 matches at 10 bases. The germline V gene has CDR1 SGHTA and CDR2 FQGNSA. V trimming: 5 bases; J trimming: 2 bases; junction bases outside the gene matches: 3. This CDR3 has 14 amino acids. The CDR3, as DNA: TGTGCCAGCAGCCCCGGACTAGCGGCCTACGAGCAGTACTTC. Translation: CASSPGLAAYEQYF.

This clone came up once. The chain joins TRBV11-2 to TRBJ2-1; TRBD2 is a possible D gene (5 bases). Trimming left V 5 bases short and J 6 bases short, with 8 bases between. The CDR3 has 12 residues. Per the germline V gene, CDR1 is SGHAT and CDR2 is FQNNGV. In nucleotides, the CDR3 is TGTGCCAGCAGCAGCGGCCCCAATGAGCAGTTCTTC. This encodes CASSSGPNEQFF.

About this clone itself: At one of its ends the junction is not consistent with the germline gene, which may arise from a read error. CDR3 in DNA: TGTGCAAGCAGCGTAGACCCAGGGGGCAACCAGCCCCAGCATTTT. Amino acid sequence: CASSVDPGGNQPQHF. The chain has TRBV9 and TRBJ1-5; TRBD1 matches at 8 bases. Germline V gene data show CDR1 as SGDLS and CDR2 as YYNGEE. The CDR3 contains 15 residues.

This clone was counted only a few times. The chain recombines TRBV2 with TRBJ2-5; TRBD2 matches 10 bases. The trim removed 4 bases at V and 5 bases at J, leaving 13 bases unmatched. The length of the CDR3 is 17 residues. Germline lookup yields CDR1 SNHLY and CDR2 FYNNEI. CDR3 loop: CASSAWGLARLEETQYF. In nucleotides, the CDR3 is TGTGCCAGCAGTGCGTGGGGACTAGCGCGTCTGGAGGAGACCCAGTACTTC.

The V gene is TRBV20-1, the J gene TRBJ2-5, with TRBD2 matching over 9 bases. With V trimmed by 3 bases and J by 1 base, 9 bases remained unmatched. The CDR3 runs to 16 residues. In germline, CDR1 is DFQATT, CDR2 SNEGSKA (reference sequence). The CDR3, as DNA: TGCAGTGCTAGTATTGGGGCGGGGGGGCTCCAAGAGACCCAGTACTTC. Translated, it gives CSASIGAGGLQETQYF.

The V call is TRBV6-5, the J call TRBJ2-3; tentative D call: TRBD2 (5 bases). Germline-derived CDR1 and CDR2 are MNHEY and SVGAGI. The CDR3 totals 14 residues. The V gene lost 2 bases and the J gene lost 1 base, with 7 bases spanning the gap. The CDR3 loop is CASSYPGGTDTQYF. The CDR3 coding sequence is TGTGCCAGCAGTTACCCCGGGGGCACAGATACGCAGTATTTT.

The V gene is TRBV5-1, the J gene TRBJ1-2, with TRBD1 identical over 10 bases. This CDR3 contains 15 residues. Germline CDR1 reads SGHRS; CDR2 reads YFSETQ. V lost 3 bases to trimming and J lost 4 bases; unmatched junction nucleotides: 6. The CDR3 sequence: CASSWDRGPSYGYTF. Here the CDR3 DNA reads TGCGCCAGCAGCTGGGACAGGGGCCCCTCCTATGGCTACACCTTC.